This TCR beta chain was recorded in a study of T cells in tumors after PD-1 blockade. Study overall: Daily vismodegib 150 mg continued in a subset of anti-PD-1-treated patients. Blood samples averaged roughly 110,000 templates (range about 22,000-280,000) and approximately 35,000 unique clonotypes.

Tumor or blood genomic DNA was sequenced, with inputs of about 550 ng to 6,500 ng. Method: immunoSEQ multiplex PCR; TCRdb's copy keeps in-frame clones and lacks some. The data contain approximately 48,000 clones, approximately 84% of them singletons. Sequenced here: PBMCs, sampled before anti-PD-1 treatment. The sequence was collected from a human donor with basal cell carcinoma.

CDR3 region: CASSHPGLAVEQYF. CDR3 DNA: TGTGCCAGCAGCCATCCGGGACTAGCGGTCGAGCAGTACTTC. V usage is TRBV25-1 and J usage is TRBJ2-7; the match to TRBD2 covers 11 bases. The ends lost 6 bases at V and 6 bases at J; junction bases unmatched: 7. This CDR3 is 14 amino acids long. Germline V gene lookup returns CDR1 MGHDK and CDR2 SYGVNS.